This T cell receptor (beta chain) derives from a study of T cell changes during pregnancy in multiple sclerosis. Clones were sequenced by immunoSEQ multiplex PCR, and TCRdb holds only the in-frame ones, with some missing. Among under 80,000 clones listed, 80% to 95% were seen once. CDR3 length: 14 residues. With 1 base removed from V and 4 bases from J, the gap between germline ends came to 11 bases. Germline CDR1 reads GTSNPN; CDR2 reads SVGIG (reference sequence). The material was peripheral blood, obtained before pregnancy. The source of this sequence is a female donor with multiple sclerosis, enrolled in a pregnancy study. The chain carries TRBV30 and TRBJ1-5; D not certain. CDR3 DNA sequence: TGTGCCTGGAGTGCCTTCAGTGATAATCAGCCCCAGCATTTT. This translates into CAWSAFSDNQPQHF.